Listed here is a single T cell receptor (beta chain). The antigen is not known. These data are taken from a study of response to subunit inactivated influenza vaccine. Germline lookup yields CDR1 SGHRS and CDR2 YFSETQ. The V end was cut by 5 bases, the J end by 7 bases, with 16 bases between. The CDR3 is 14 residues long. TCRdb re-called the RT-PCR reads through MiXCR, storing one row per CDR3 protein. The sample includes hundreds of thousands of distinct CDR3 sequences, about 15% of them seen just once. The study, taken as a whole, reports: Seasonal influenza vaccination, on each occasion, was suggested by the authors to recruit few new T cells.

The TCR was taken from a man aged 50 to 69 who received an inactivated influenza vaccine. The rearrangement uses TRBV5-1 and TRBJ2-1; D possibly corresponds to TRBD2 (6 bases). The sequenced sample was CD4+ T cells sorted from PBMCs, obtained about 23 months after vaccination. CDR3 in amino acids: CASRGDWASNEQFF. The CDR3 DNA reads TGCGCCAGCAGAGGGGACTGGGCCTCAAATGAGCAGTTCTTC.